A selection of T cell receptor beta chains follows, all from one sample in a study of blood T cell repertoires in COVID-19. Assay used: immunoSEQ multiplex PCR; TCRdb lists only in-frame clones, some missing. The table shows some 390,000 clones, with 80% to 90% occurring only once. The sample consisted of PBMCs or T cells enriched from blood (not recorded which). These receptors came from a young man who had recovered from COVID-19. The CDR3 runs from the conserved cysteine through the conserved F or W. A D gene is named only where the DNA matches it firmly. Only part of the rows carry a size: once, few, many, or a class if the clone is expanded.

-	TRBV5-6	-	TRBJ1-4	CASSLPILEGTSEKLFF	TGTGCCAGCAGCTTACCCATTTTAGAAGGGACATCTGAAAAACTGTTTTTT
once	TRBV10-3	TRBD1	TRBJ1-5	CASQTGDHQPQHF	TGTGCCAGCCAGACAGGGGACCATCAGCCCCAGCATTTT
once	TRBV6-4	-	TRBJ1-6	CASSVSPYNSPLHF	TGTGCCAGCAGTGTTAGCCCGTATAATTCACCCCTCCACTTT
-	TRBV5-1	-	TRBJ1-1	CASSLFVNTEAFF	TGCGCCAGCAGCCTTTTCGTGAACACTGAAGCTTTCTTT
-	TRBV7-8	-	TRBJ2-7	CASSLLASFLVYEQYF	TGTGCCAGCAGCTTACTTGCCTCTTTCTTAGTGTACGAGCAGTACTTC
-	TRBV7-9	-	TRBJ2-3	CASSSLSTYSTDTQYF	TGTGCCAGCAGCTCCTTATCCACCTATAGCACAGATACGCAGTATTTT
-	TRBV3-1/TRBV3-2	-	TRBJ1-1	CASSYRRNTEAFF	TGTGCCAGCAGCTACAGGAGGAACACTGAAGCTTTCTTT
-	TRBV4-1	-	TRBJ1-2	CASSQDLTAFYGYTF	TGCGCCAGCAGCCAAGATTTAACAGCCTTCTATGGCTACACCTTC
once	TRBV12-3/TRBV12-4	-	TRBJ2-7	CASSPWTADEQYF	TGTGCCAGCAGTCCATGGACAGCTGACGAGCAGTACTTC
-	TRBV15	-	TRBJ2-7	CATSRDRAGIYEQYF	TGTGCCACCAGCAGAGATCGGGCAGGGATCTACGAGCAGTACTTC
once	TRBV18	-	TRBJ1-3	CASSPVPGNTIYF	TGTGCCAGCTCACCCGTCCCTGGAAACACCATATATTTT
-	TRBV7-9	TRBD1	TRBJ1-1	CASSPRTGKRVSEAFF	TGTGCCAGCAGCCCTAGGACAGGCAAACGCGTATCTGAAGCTTTCTTT
-	TRBV19	-	TRBJ2-1	CASSIYGPRANEQFF	TGTGCCAGTAGTATATACGGCCCGCGGGCCAATGAGCAGTTCTTC
-	TRBV12-3/TRBV12-4	-	TRBJ2-5	CASSWAAGETQYF	TGTGCCAGCAGTTGGGCGGCGGGGGAGACCCAGTACTTC